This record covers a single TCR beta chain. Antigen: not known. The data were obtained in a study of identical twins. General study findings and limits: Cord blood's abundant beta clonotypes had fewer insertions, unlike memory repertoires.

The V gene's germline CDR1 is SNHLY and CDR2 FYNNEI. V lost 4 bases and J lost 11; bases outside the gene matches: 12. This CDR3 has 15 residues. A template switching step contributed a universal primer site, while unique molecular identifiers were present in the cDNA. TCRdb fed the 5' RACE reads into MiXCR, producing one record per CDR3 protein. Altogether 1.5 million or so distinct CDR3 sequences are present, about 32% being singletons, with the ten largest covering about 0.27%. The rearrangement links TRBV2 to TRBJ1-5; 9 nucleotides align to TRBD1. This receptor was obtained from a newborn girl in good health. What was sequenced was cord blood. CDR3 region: CASSVPGQGSSAQHF. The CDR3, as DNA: TGTGCCAGCAGTGTCCCTGGACAGGGGTCCTCGGCCCAGCATTTT.